The 22 T cell receptor beta chains presented below share a single source sample, sequenced in a study of cytomegalovirus exposure and HLA in healthy donors. Use of 60 Vbeta and 13 Jbeta primers characterized the PCR. The repertoire was sequenced with immunoSEQ multiplex PCR; TCRdb's copy has only in-frame clones and lacks some. The table lists 150,000 to 200,000 clones, 70% to 80% of them singletons. The sequencing sample was made of PBMCs. The receptors stem from a man aged 18 to 29 in good health and CMV-seronegative.

The chain employs TRBV4-3 and TRBJ1-5; D call uncertain. Germline V gene data show CDR1 as LGHNA and CDR2 as YSLEER. This CDR3 is 13 amino acids long. Trimming left V 1 base short and J 6 bases short, with 7 bases between. The CDR3 loop reads CASSQGGGQPQHF. The CDR3 DNA reads TGCGCCAGCAGCCAAGGGGGAGGTCAGCCCCAGCATTTT.

The V gene is TRBV4-2, the J gene TRBJ1-4; no clear D gene. V was clipped by 1 base and J by 0 bases, with 9 bases between them. This CDR3 contains 16 residues. Germline-derived CDR1 and CDR2 are LGHNA and YNFKEQ. The CDR3 DNA sequence: TGTGCCAGCAGCCAAGCTACAGATGCAACTAATGAAAAACTGTTTTTT. This gives the protein CASSQATDATNEKLFF.

This rearrangement joins TRBV11-2 to TRBJ2-3; TRBD2 matches at 11 bases. V shed 4 bases and J 7 bases; nucleotides not matched to a gene: 10. CDR3 length equals 16 residues. Germline V gene sequence: CDR1 SGHAT, CDR2 FQNNGV. The CDR3, as DNA: TGTGCCAGCAGCTACGTAGCGGGAGGGCCTTTGAATACGCAGTATTTT. Amino acid sequence: CASSYVAGGPLNTQYF.

This clone was seen only once. This sequence joins TRBV7-2 and TRBJ1-6; 7 bases align to TRBD1. This CDR3 is built from 15 residues. In germline, CDR1 is SGHTA, CDR2 FQGNSA. V gave up 5 bases and J gave up 7 bases; unmatched junction bases: 8. This CDR3 reads CASSPQGQPNSPLHF. The DNA of the CDR3 is TGTGCCAGCAGCCCCCAGGGACAGCCAAATTCACCCCTCCACTTT.

The rearrangement uses TRBV7-9 and TRBJ2-3; 10 nucleotides align to TRBD2. CDR1 is SEHNR, CDR2 FQNEAQ, per germline (reference sequence). CDR3 size: 16 residues. V lost 6 bases, J lost 14 bases, and 20 bases stayed unmatched. This chain's CDR3 is CASRRIAGGLGMGPYF. The DNA of the CDR3 is TGTGCCAGCAGGAGGATAGCGGGGGGCCTGGGAATGGGACCGTATTTT.

The CDR3 coding sequence is TGTGCCAGCAGCTTACGGAGGGGCGAAGAAAAACTGTTTTTT. It is translated as CASSLRRGEEKLFF. This chain joins TRBV7-9 and TRBJ1-4, with a tentative D call TRBD1 (5 bases). Between the trimmed V and J ends, which lost 2 bases and 8 bases, there was a span of 12 bases. The germline gives CDR1 SEHNR, CDR2 FQNEAQ (reference sequence). The CDR3 covers 14 residues.

This clone was detected a few times. The genes are TRBV7-8 and TRBJ2-2; D might be TRBD2 (5 bases). In germline, CDR1 is SGHVS, CDR2 FQNEAQ. The CDR3 has 18 amino acids. V was pared by 4 bases and J by 0 bases, with 18 bases between. Here the CDR3 reads CASSSRLGLTANTGELFF. DNA for the CDR3: TGTGCCAGCAGCTCGCGTCTCGGACTGACCGCGAACACCGGGGAGCTGTTTTTT.

CDR3 amino acids: CASSQDFFVEGLGGELFF. In DNA form, the CDR3 reads TGCGCCAGCAGCCAAGATTTCTTCGTGGAGGGCCTTGGCGGGGAGCTGTTTTTT. V usage is TRBV4-3 and J usage is TRBJ2-2; D may be TRBD2 (6 bases). Trimming removed 0 bases from V and 7 bases from J, with 21 bases in between. There are 18 residues in the CDR3. The V gene's germline CDR1 is LGHNA and CDR2 YSLEER.

This clone was seen a few times. This chain joins TRBV2 and TRBJ2-7, with D unresolved. The V and J ends lost 6 bases and 7 bases respectively, with 13 bases between them. Germline CDR1 SNHLY, CDR2 FYNNEI. The CDR3 contains 12 residues. CDR3 in DNA: TGTGCCAGCAGGAGAACCACGAGGGAGCAGTACTTC. It codes for CASRRTTREQYF.

This sequence joins TRBV27 and TRBJ1-2, with D maybe TRBD1 (6 bases). V lost 0 bases to trimming and J lost 4 bases, with 15 bases between them. This CDR3 has 16 amino acids. Germline V gene sequence: CDR1 MNHEY, CDR2 SMNVEV (reference sequence). CDR3 coding DNA: TGTGCCAGCAGTTTATCCCGGGGGGCGATCTCCTATGGCTACACCTTC. As protein: CASSLSRGAISYGYTF.

The chain couples TRBV7-2 to TRBJ2-5; 7 bases map to TRBD2. After removal of 2 bases from V and 8 bases from J, the junction contained 14 bases not matched to a gene. Germline V CDR1 and CDR2: SGHTA, FQGNSA. The CDR3 has 16 residues. In nucleotides, the CDR3 is TGTGCCAGCAGCTTAAGGCTAGCGGTGGGGAGAGAAACCCAGTACTTC. Protein product: CASSLRLAVGRETQYF. Filled out from reference TRBV7-2 and TRBJ2-5, the complete variable domain reads GAGVSQSPSNKVTEKGKDVELRCDPISGHTALYWYRQSLGQGLEFLIYFQGNSAPDKSGLPSDRFSAERTGGSVSTLTIQRTQQEDSAVYLCASSLRLAVGRETQYFGPGTRLLVL.

This clone was counted only a few times. The V gene is TRBV9, the J gene TRBJ1-2; D is possibly TRBD1 (6 bases). V was trimmed by 4 bases and J by 2 bases, leaving 18 bases between them. The CDR3 is 16 amino acids. CDR1 and CDR2 from the germline V gene are SGDLS and YYNGEE. CDR3: CASSTRPGQFNYGYTF. CDR3 nucleotide sequence: TGTGCCAGCAGCACCCGCCCGGGACAATTCAACTATGGCTACACCTTC.

The V and J genes are TRBV5-6 and TRBJ2-2; 7 nucleotides align to TRBD1. Trimming cost V 3 bases and J 4 bases; bases outside gene matches: 3. CDR1 is SGHDT, CDR2 YYEEEE, per germline. The CDR3 runs to 14 residues. The CDR3, as DNA: TGTGCCAGCAGCTGGAACAGGGGCACCGGGGAGCTGTTTTTT. Protein sequence: CASSWNRGTGELFF.

This sequence joins TRBV5-6 and TRBJ1-1; a weak D match, TRBD1 (5 bases). The CDR3 totals 16 residues. CDR1 and CDR2 (germline): SGHDT, YYEEEE. The ends were cut back, 0 bases at V and 0 bases at J, with 12 bases in the middle. The CDR3: CASSLVTALMNTEAFF. The CDR3 nucleotides are TGTGCCAGCAGCTTGGTGACAGCTCTCATGAACACTGAAGCTTTCTTT. Full variable domain (outside the CDR3, taken from reference TRBV5-6 and TRBJ1-1): DAGVTQSPTHLIKTRGQQVTLRCSPKSGHDTVSWYQQALGQGPQFIFQYYEEEERQRGNFPDRFSGHQFPNYSSELNVNALLLGDSALYLCASSLVTALMNTEAFFGQGTRLTVV.

The rearrangement links TRBV7-2 to TRBJ1-2, with 8 bases matching TRBD1. CDR1 is SGHTA, CDR2 FQGNSA, per germline. The CDR3 runs 13 residues. V lost 5 bases and J lost 3; bases outside the gene matches: 2. For the CDR3, the DNA is TGTGCCAGCAGCCCGGACAGGGACTATGGCTACACCTTC. This codes for CASSPDRDYGYTF.

In its sample, this clone was seen once. The CDR3 reads CAWSPGNQETQYF. CDR3 bases: TGTGCCTGGAGCCCAGGAAACCAAGAGACCCAGTACTTC. The chain couples TRBV30 to TRBJ2-5; D is undetermined. Between the trimmed V and J ends, which lost 3 bases and 0 bases, there was a span of 8 bases. Germline-derived CDR1 and CDR2 are GTSNPN and SVGIG (reference sequence). CDR3 length: 13 residues.

This clone appeared a single time. The V and J genes are TRBV7-2 and TRBJ1-1, with D perhaps TRBD1 (6 bases). V dropped 5 bases and J dropped 1 base, with 17 bases sitting between them. Looked up from germline, CDR1 is SGHTA and CDR2 is FQGNSA. The CDR3 is 16 amino acids. CDR3 amino acids: CASSPRTEGKNTEAFF. The CDR3 DNA sequence: TGTGCCAGCAGCCCCCGGACAGAAGGGAAGAACACTGAAGCTTTCTTT.

This chain uses TRBV29-1 with TRBJ2-5; D possibly corresponds to TRBD1 (6 bases). This CDR3 comprises 15 residues. Trimming removed 4 bases from V and 11 bases from J, with 26 bases in between. Germline values: CDR1 SQVTM, CDR2 ANQGSEA. The CDR3, as DNA: TGCAGCGTTGGGAAGTGGGACAAGGACGTCGGGGAGCAGTACTTC. The encoded protein is CSVGKWDKDVGEQYF.

The rearrangement links TRBV27 to TRBJ2-7; 7 bases agree with TRBD2. The trim removed 5 bases at V and 2 bases at J, leaving 9 bases unmatched. The V gene's germline CDR1 is MNHEY and CDR2 SMNVEV (reference sequence). The CDR3 spans 15 residues. The CDR3 protein is CASSRGGPAAYEQYF. The CDR3 bases are TGTGCCAGCAGTCGGGGAGGGCCCGCCGCCTACGAGCAGTACTTC.

In regard to this clone: The junction does not match germline at one end; this may be a read error. The gene calls are TRBV7-9 and TRBJ2-7; tentatively, D is TRBD1 (5 bases). The CDR3 runs to 12 residues. Germline V gives CDR1 SEHNR, CDR2 FQNEAQ (reference sequence). As DNA, the CDR3 is TGTTCCAGCAGCTTTCGACAGTACGAGCAGTACTTC. It codes for CSSSFRQYEQYF.

The chain carries TRBV19 and TRBJ2-7; TRBD2 might be the D (6 bases). The ends were cut back, 4 bases at V and 0 bases at J, with 10 bases in the middle. Looked up from germline, CDR1 is LNHDA and CDR2 is SQIVND (reference sequence). The CDR3 loop spans 14 amino acids. The CDR3 sequence is CASSTYGSSYEQYF. The CDR3 coding sequence is TGTGCCAGTAGTACCTACGGGAGCTCCTACGAGCAGTACTTC.

This chain links TRBV2 with TRBJ2-1, with TRBD2 matching over 15 bases. Germline loops: CDR1 SNHLY, CDR2 FYNNEI. The J segment lost 8 bases and the V segment lost 4 bases, leaving 3 bases of the junction unmatched. The CDR3 has 15 amino acids. CDR3 coding DNA: TGTGCCAGCAGTGGAGGACTAGCGGGGGGGGATGAGCAGTTCTTC. Translated, it gives CASSGGLAGGDEQFF.